This passage covers 14 T cell receptor beta chains from one sample sequenced in a study of T cell changes during pregnancy in multiple sclerosis. The assay was immunoSEQ multiplex PCR, and TCRdb's table has in-frame clones only and misses some. The sample shows about 15,000 clones, 86% of them seen only once. This material consisted of CD8+ T cells from peripheral blood mononuclear cells, taken in the first trimester of pregnancy. Every receptor here comes from a female donor with multiple sclerosis, enrolled in a pregnancy study.

Written as DNA, the CDR3 is TGCGCCAGCAGCCAGGGAGAGGGACTAGCGGTTTCCTACAATGAGCAGTTCTTC. Translated, it gives CASSQGEGLAVSYNEQFF. The chain is built from TRBV4-1 and TRBJ2-1; the match to TRBD2 covers 11 bases. CDR3 length equals 18 residues. Germline V gives CDR1 MGHRA, CDR2 YSYEKL. The trim removed 3 bases at V and 1 base at J, leaving 8 bases unmatched.

The rearrangement joins TRBV6-5 to TRBJ1-2; 7 bases match TRBD1. V was clipped by 0 bases and J by 3 bases; unmatched bases: 1. Germline values: CDR1 MNHEY, CDR2 SVGAGI. The length of the CDR3 is 14 residues. The CDR3 here is CASSYSGQYYGYTF. DNA for the CDR3: TGTGCCAGCAGTTACTCGGGACAGTACTATGGCTACACCTTC.

This clone was observed a few times. DNA of the CDR3: TGTGCCAGCAGCTTGGGACAGGGGACAGATACGCAGTATTTT. Protein: CASSLGQGTDTQYF. The genes are TRBV9 and TRBJ2-3; TRBD1 agrees at 10 bases. The germline CDR1 and CDR2 sequences are SGDLS and YYNGEE. This CDR3 contains 14 residues. Unmatched junction bases numbered 2, after V lost 4 bases and J lost 3 bases.

The CDR3 sequence is CTSSQGTSGPYNEQFF. CDR3 bases: TGCACCAGCAGCCAAGGAACTAGCGGCCCCTACAATGAGCAGTTCTTC. The genes are TRBV1 and TRBJ2-1; the table gives TRBD2 as D, unverified against the DNA. TRBV1 is a pseudogene locus. The CDR3 has 16 amino acids.

The rearrangement uses TRBV7-9 and TRBJ1-4; TRBD1 matches at 8 bases. With 5 bases clipped from V and 7 bases from J, the junction kept 15 bases outside the gene matches. CDR3 length equals 17 residues. CDR1 is SEHNR and CDR2 is FQNEAQ in the germline V gene (reference sequence). The CDR3 nucleotides read TGTGCCAGCAGCCCTAGTGGACAGGGCGAGAGTGGTGAAAAACTGTTTTTT. Protein product: CASSPSGQGESGEKLFF.

This rearrangement joins TRBV27 to TRBJ2-5, with D perhaps matching TRBD1 (5 bases). V was trimmed by 2 bases and J by 3 bases, leaving 10 bases between them. The CDR3 is made up of 14 amino acids. The germline gives CDR1 MNHEY, CDR2 SMNVEV (reference sequence). CDR3 nucleotide sequence: TGTGCCAGCAGTTTAATGACAGATAAAGAGACCCAGTACTTC. This gives the protein CASSLMTDKETQYF.

The chain employs TRBV7-2 and TRBJ2-7, with a tentative D call TRBD2 (6 bases). Germline V CDR1 and CDR2: SGHTA, FQGNSA. The CDR3 covers 14 residues. Trimming took 1 base from V and 7 from J, leaving 14 bases between them. The CDR3 loop reads CASSLGLGGKEQYF. DNA for the CDR3: TGTGCCAGCAGCTTAGGTCTGGGGGGAAAGGAGCAGTACTTC.

The rearrangement uses TRBV27 and TRBJ2-2; 12 nucleotides match TRBD1. Germline trimming cut 5 bases from V and 5 bases from J; bases unmatched to any gene: 18. This CDR3 spans 20 amino acids. CDR1 MNHEY and CDR2 SMNVEV come from the germline V gene (reference sequence). The CDR3 reads CASSRINFFGTGGETGELFF. CDR3 nucleotide sequence: TGTGCCAGCAGTCGCATTAACTTCTTTGGGACAGGGGGCGAGACCGGGGAGCTGTTTTTT.

The gene calls are TRBV29-1 and TRBJ1-1; D unresolved. V was cut by 4 bases and J by 3 bases, with 6 bases left in between. Germline V gene sequence: CDR1 SQVTM, CDR2 ANQGSEA. This CDR3 comprises 11 residues. The CDR3 nucleotides read TGCAGCGTTGGCGACTACACTGAAGCTTTCTTT. This codes for CSVGDYTEAFF. The full variable domain, completed using reference TRBV29-1 and TRBJ1-1, is SAVISQKPSRDICQRGTSLTIQCQVDSQVTMMFWYRQQPGQSLTLIATANQGSEATYESGFVIDKFPISRPNLTFSTLTVSNMSPEDSSIYLCSVGDYTEAFFGQGTRLTVV.

This sequence joins TRBV2 and TRBJ2-1; 7 bases map to TRBD2. V gave up 7 bases and J gave up 8 bases; unmatched junction bases: 11. There are 14 residues in the CDR3. Germline V gives CDR1 SNHLY, CDR2 FYNNEI. The CDR3 DNA sequence: TGTGCCAGCAAACTCGAGGGAGGGCCCTATGAGCAGTTCTTC. Amino acids: CASKLEGGPYEQFF.

As regards this clone: The same CDR3 arises from other DNA sequences in this sample as well. The gene calls are TRBV30 and TRBJ2-5; D remains unclear. The closer fit of TRBJ2-7 to the DNA end suggests the J call may be wrong. Germline CDR1 reads GTSNPN; CDR2 reads SVGIG (reference sequence). The CDR3 length is 11 residues. The CDR3 sequence is CAWSLRYEQYF. CDR3 DNA: TGTGCCTGGAGTCTAAGATACGAGCAGTACTTC.

This chain links TRBV5-8 with TRBJ1-1; 8 bases align to TRBD1. The V segment lost 3 bases and the J segment 1 base; nucleotides outside the gene matches: 5. The CDR3 sequence is 15 residues long. Germline loops: CDR1 SGHTS, CDR2 YDEGEE. CDR3 nucleotides: TGTGCCAGCAGCTGGAGGACAGGGTGGAACACTGAAGCTTTCTTT. This gives the protein CASSWRTGWNTEAFF. The variable domain in full, completed from reference TRBV5-8 and TRBJ1-1, reads EAGVTQSPTHLIKTRGQQATLRCSPISGHTSVYWYQQALGLGLQFLLWYDEGEERNRGNFPPRFSGRQFPNYSSELNVNALELEDSALYLCASSWRTGWNTEAFFGQGTRLTVV.

This chain joins TRBV27 and TRBJ1-1; maybe TRBD1 (6 bases). The germline gives CDR1 MNHEY, CDR2 SMNVEV (reference sequence). This CDR3 spans 17 amino acids. The V gene lost 7 bases and the J gene lost 5 bases, with 26 bases spanning the gap. The CDR3 bases are TGTGCCAGCACCCTCTCGGGGCCGGGGGGCGGAGGGACTGAAGCTTTCTTT. Translation gives CASTLSGPGGGGTEAFF.

The chain has TRBV19 and TRBJ1-3; D not certain. Germline CDR1 is LNHDA and CDR2 is SQIVND (reference sequence). The V gene lost 10 bases and the J gene lost 2 bases, with 18 bases spanning the gap. The CDR3 extends over 15 amino acids. Here the CDR3 DNA reads TGTGCCACCCGCGGGAGGGATTCGACTGGAAACACCATATATTTT. Encoded protein: CATRGRDSTGNTIYF. Drawing the rest from reference TRBV19 and TRBJ1-3, the complete variable domain is DGGITQSPKYLFRKEGQNVTLSCEQNLNHDAMYWYRQDPGQGLRLIYYSQIVNDFQKGDIAEGYSVSREKKESFPLTVTSAQKNPTAFYLCATRGRDSTGNTIYFGEGSWLTVV.